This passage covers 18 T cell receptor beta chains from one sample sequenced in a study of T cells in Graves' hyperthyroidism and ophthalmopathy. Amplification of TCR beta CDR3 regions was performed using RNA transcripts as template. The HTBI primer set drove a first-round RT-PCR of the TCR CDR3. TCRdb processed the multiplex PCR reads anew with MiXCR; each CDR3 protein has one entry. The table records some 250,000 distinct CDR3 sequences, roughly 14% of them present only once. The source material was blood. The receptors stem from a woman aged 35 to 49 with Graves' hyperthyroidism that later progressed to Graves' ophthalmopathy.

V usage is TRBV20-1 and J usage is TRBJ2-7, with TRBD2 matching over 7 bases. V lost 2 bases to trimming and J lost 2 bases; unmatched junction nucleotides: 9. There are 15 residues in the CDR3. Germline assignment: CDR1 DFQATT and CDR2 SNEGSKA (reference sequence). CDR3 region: CSARPGLAAAYEQYF. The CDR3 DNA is TGCAGTGCTAGACCGGGGCTAGCGGCAGCCTACGAGCAGTACTTC.

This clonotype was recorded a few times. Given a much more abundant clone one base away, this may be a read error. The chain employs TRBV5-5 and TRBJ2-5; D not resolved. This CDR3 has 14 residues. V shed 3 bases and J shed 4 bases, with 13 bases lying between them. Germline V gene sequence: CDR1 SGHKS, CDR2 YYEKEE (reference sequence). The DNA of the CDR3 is TGTGCCAGCAGCTCGGGCGCGGCTACAGAGACCCAGTACTTC. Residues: CASSSGAATETQYF.

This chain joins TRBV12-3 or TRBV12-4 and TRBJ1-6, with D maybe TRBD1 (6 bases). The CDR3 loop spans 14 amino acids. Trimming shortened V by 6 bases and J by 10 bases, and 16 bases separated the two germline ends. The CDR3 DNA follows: TGTGCCAGCAGGACTGGAGGGGGTACGTCACCCCTCCACTTT. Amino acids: CASRTGGGTSPLHF.

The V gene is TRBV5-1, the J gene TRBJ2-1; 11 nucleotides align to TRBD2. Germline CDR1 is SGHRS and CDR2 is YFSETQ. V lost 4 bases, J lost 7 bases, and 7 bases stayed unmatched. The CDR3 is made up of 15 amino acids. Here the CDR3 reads CASSRTSGSRNEQFF. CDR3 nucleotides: TGCGCCAGCAGCCGAACTAGCGGGAGTCGGAATGAGCAGTTCTTC.

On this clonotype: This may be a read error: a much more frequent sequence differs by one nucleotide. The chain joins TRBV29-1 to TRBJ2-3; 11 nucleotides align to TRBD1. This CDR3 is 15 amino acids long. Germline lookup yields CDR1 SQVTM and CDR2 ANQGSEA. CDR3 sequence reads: CSVAPDRGRTNTQYF. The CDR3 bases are TGCAGCGTTGCCCCGGACAGGGGGCGCACAAATACGCAGTATTTT.

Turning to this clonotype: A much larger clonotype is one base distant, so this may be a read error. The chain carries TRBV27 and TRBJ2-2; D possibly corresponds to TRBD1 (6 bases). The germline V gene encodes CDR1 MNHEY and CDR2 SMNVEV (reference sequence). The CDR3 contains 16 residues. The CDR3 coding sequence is TGTGCCAGCAGTTTAATCCCGGCAGGGGCCACCGGGGAGCTGGTTTTT. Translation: CASSLIPAGATGELVF.

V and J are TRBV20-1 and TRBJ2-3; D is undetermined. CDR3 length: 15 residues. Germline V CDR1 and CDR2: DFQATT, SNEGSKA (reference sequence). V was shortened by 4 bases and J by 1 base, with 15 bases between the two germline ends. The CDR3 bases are TGCAGTGCTACAACTTCCGACTGGCGCACAGATACGCAGTATTTT. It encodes CSATTSDWRTDTQYF.

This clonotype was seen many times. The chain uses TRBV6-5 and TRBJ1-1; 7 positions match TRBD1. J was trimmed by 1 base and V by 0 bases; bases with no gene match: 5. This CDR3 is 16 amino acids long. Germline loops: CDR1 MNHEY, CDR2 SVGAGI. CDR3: CASSYSTGWQNTEAFF. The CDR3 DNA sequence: TGTGCCAGCAGTTACTCGACAGGGTGGCAGAACACTGAAGCTTTCTTT.

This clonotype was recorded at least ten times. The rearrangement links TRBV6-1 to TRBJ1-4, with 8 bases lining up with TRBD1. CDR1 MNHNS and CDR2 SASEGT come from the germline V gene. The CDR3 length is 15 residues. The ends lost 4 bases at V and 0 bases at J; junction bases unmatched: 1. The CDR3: CASSGGQATNEKLFF. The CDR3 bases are TGTGCCAGCAGTGGGGGACAGGCAACTAATGAAAAACTGTTTTTT.

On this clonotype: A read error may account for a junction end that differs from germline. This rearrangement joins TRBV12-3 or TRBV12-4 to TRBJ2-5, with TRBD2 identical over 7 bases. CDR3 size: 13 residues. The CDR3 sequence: CACSAAGRETQYF. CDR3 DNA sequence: TGTGCCTGCAGTGCAGCGGGACGAGAGACCCAGTACTTC.

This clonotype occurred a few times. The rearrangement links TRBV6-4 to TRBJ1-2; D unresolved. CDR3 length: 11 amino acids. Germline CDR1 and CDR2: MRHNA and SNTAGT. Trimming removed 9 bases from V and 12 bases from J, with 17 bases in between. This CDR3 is CARGVLKIDTF. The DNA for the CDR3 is TGTGCCAGAGGAGTACTAAAGATAGACACCTTC.

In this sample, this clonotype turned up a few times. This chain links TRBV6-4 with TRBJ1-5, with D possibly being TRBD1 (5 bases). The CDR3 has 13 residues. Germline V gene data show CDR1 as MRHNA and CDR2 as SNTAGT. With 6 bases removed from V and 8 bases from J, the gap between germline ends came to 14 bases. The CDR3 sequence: CASSPGGTEPQHF. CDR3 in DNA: TGTGCCAGCAGCCCGGGGGGTACGGAGCCCCAGCATTTT.

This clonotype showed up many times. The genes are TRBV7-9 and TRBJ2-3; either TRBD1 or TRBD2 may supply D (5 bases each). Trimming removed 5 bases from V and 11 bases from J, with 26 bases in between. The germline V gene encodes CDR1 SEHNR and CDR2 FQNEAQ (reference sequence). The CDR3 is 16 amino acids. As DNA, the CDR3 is TGTGCCAGCAGCAGCCGGGACGGATTTCTATCCACTCGGCAGTATTTT. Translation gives CASSSRDGFLSTRQYF. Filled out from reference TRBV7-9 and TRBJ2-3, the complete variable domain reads DTGVSQNPRHKITKRGQNVTFRCDPISEHNRLYWYRQTLGQGPEFLTYFQNEAQLEKSRLLSDRFSAERPKGSFSTLEIQRTEQGDSAMYLCASSSRDGFLSTRQYFGPGTRLTVL.

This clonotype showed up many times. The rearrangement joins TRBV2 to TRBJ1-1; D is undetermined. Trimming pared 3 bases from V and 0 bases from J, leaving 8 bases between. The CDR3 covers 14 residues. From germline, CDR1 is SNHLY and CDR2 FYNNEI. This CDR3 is CASSDPGMNTEAFF. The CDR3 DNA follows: TGTGCCAGCAGTGATCCGGGTATGAACACTGAAGCTTTCTTT.

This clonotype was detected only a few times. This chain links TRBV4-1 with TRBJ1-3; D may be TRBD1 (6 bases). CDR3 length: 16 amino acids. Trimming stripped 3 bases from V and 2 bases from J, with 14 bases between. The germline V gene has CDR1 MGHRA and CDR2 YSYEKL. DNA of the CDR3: TGCGCCAGCAGCCATAAATCAACAGGGCCTGGAAACACCATATATTTT. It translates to CASSHKSTGPGNTIYF.

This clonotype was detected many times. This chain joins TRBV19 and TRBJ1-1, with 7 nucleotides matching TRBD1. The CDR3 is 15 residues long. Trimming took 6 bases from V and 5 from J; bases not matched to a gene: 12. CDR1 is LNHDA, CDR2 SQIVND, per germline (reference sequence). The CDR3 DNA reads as TGTGCCAGTAGAACCCTCGACAGGGAGTGGACTGAAGCTTTCTTT. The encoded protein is CASRTLDREWTEAFF.

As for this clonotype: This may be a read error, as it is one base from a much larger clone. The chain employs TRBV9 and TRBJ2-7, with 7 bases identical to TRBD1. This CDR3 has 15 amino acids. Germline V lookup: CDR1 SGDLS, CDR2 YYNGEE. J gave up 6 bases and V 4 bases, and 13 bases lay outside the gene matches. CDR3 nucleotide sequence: TGTGCCAGCAGCCAGTCCGGACAGGAAAGCTCCGAGCAGTACTTC. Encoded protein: CASSQSGQESSEQYF.

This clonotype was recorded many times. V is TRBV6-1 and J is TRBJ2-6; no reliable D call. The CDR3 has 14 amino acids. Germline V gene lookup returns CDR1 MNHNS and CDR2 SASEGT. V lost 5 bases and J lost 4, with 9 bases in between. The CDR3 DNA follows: TGTGCCAGCAGTTTGTCCAGGGGGGCCAACGTCCTGACTTTC. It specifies CASSLSRGANVLTF.